The rows below give T cell receptor beta chains drawn from one sample of a study of T cells after posttransplantation cyclophosphamide. TCRdb keeps only in-frame clones here, not all; method: immunoSEQ multiplex PCR. The sample yields around 15,000 clones, about 82% seen once. Material: PBMCs, obtained around 64 weeks after allogeneic stem cell transplant with calcineurin inhibitor and methotrexate. The receptor set was obtained from a male patient aged 25-45 years who received an allogeneic stem cell transplant from an unrelated donor, was CMV-positive, and had acute and chronic GVHD. The graft donor may have given rise to some T cells. Each CDR3 is given with its conserved first and last residue. A D gene is named only where the DNA matches it firmly. Clone sizes are given selectively: once, few, many, or a class where the clone is expanded.

V: TRBV30
size: .
J: TRBJ1-2
D: .
DNA: TGTGCCTGTGCCAGGGATTCGAACTATGGCTACACCTTC
CDR3: CACARDSNYGYTF

V: TRBV7-2
size: .
J: TRBJ2-1
D: TRBD2
DNA: TGTGCCAGCAGCTTAGCGGGGGGGAACTACAATGAGCAGTTCTTC
CDR3: CASSLAGGNYNEQFF

V: TRBV7-2
size: .
J: TRBJ2-7
D: TRBD2
DNA: TGTGCCAGCAGCTTAATACTAGCGGGGGGTGGAGAGCAGTACTTC
CDR3: CASSLILAGGGEQYF

V: TRBV9
size: once
J: TRBJ2-2
D: TRBD1
DNA: TGTGCCAGCAGCGTGGATCCGGGACAGGGTAACACCGGGGAGCTGTTTTTT
CDR3: CASSVDPGQGNTGELFF

V: TRBV19
size: .
J: TRBJ2-5
D: TRBD2
DNA: TGTGCCAGTAGTATATCTAGCGGGGGTAAAGAGACCCAGTACTTC
CDR3: CASSISSGGKETQYF

V: TRBV14
size: .
J: TRBJ2-7
D: .
DNA: TGTGCCAGCAGCTCCCTAGCGAACTCCTACGAGCAGTACTTC
CDR3: CASSSLANSYEQYF

V: TRBV19
size: .
J: TRBJ2-7
D: .
DNA: TGTGCCAGTAGTAGGGACTTTAACTCCTACGAGCAGTACTTC
CDR3: CASSRDFNSYEQYF

V: TRBV7-3
size: .
J: TRBJ2-3
D: .
DNA: TGTGCCAGCAGCTCGTCCACAGATACGCAGTATTTT
CDR3: CASSSSTDTQYF

V: TRBV9
size: .
J: TRBJ2-1
D: .
DNA: TGTGCCAGCAGCGTAGACCCTATCTACAATGAGCAGTTCTTC
CDR3: CASSVDPIYNEQFF

V: TRBV28
size: once
J: TRBJ2-7
D: TRBD2
DNA: TGTGCCAGCAGTAAGCGGGGAACTCTAGCGGAGTCCTACGAGCAGTACTTC
CDR3: CASSKRGTLAESYEQYF

V: TRBV7-2
size: .
J: TRBJ2-7
D: .
DNA: TGTGCCAGCAGCCGGCGTAGCGGATACGAGCAGTACTTC
CDR3: CASSRRSGYEQYF

V: TRBV6-6
size: .
J: TRBJ2-7
D: .
DNA: TGTGCCAGCAGCCCCCCCGGAGCGACGGGCTACGAGCAGTACTTC
CDR3: CASSPPGATGYEQYF

V: TRBV7-9
size: few
J: TRBJ1-4
D: .
DNA: TGTGCCAGCAGCTTAGTAATGGGGGGATCAACTAATGAAAAACTGTTTTTT
CDR3: CASSLVMGGSTNEKLFF

V: TRBV4-3
size: .
J: TRBJ1-6
D: .
DNA: TGCGCCAGCAGCCAAGGAAGAAAGGGCACCGGGGATTCACCCCTCCACTTT
CDR3: CASSQGRKGTGDSPLHF

V: TRBV19
size: .
J: TRBJ1-4
D: TRBD1
DNA: TGTGCCAGTAGTCCTCGTCGAGGGGGACAGGGGATAAATGAAAAACTGTTTTTT
CDR3: CASSPRRGGQGINEKLFF

V: TRBV28
size: .
J: TRBJ2-3
D: TRBD2
DNA: TGTGCGCTATCCCAGGGAGGGTCCACAGATACGCAGTATTTT
CDR3: CALSQGGSTDTQYF

V: TRBV18
size: .
J: TRBJ2-7
D: TRBD1
DNA: TGTGCCAGCTCACCTCAACAGGGGGCAGCCTACGAGCAGTACTTC
CDR3: CASSPQQGAAYEQYF

V: TRBV4-1
size: .
J: TRBJ2-7
D: TRBD2
DNA: TGCGCCAGCAGCTTGGGACTAGCGGGAGAAGGGTACGAGCAGTACTTC
CDR3: CASSLGLAGEGYEQYF

V: TRBV28
size: once
J: TRBJ2-4
D: .
DNA: TGTGCCAGCAGTTCGTATTACAGGGAGGGGAACATTCAGTACTTC
CDR3: CASSSYYREGNIQYF

V: TRBV5-6
size: .
J: TRBJ2-7
D: .
DNA: TGTGCCAGCAGCTTAAAGAGGACCGACAGGCGTCCCGACGAGCAGTACTTC
CDR3: CASSLKRTDRRPDEQYF

V: TRBV6-4
size: .
J: TRBJ2-1
D: .
DNA: TGTGCCAGCAGTGACTCGAGAGGGCAGTTCTTC
CDR3: CASSDSRGQFF

V: TRBV6-5
size: .
J: TRBJ2-5
D: .
DNA: TGTGCCAGCAGCTGGACATCTGATGGGACCCAGTACTTC
CDR3: CASSWTSDGTQYF

V: TRBV7-9
size: .
J: TRBJ1-2
D: TRBD1
DNA: TGTGCCAGCAGCTTAGTGACAGGGGCAAACTATGGCTACACCTTC
CDR3: CASSLVTGANYGYTF

V: TRBV27
size: .
J: TRBJ2-3
D: .
DNA: TGTGCCAGCAGCCCCGGTACAGATACGCAGTATTTT
CDR3: CASSPGTDTQYF

V: TRBV7-7
size: few
J: TRBJ2-2
D: .
DNA: TGTGCTAGCAGCTTAGTTCGTTCGAACACCGGGGAGCTGTTTTTT
CDR3: CASSLVRSNTGELFF

V: TRBV10-3
size: .
J: TRBJ1-2
D: .
DNA: TGTGCCATCAGTTCCCGGGAGGGCCACTATGGCTACACCTTC
CDR3: CAISSREGHYGYTF

V: TRBV23-1
size: .
J: TRBJ2-1
D: .
DNA: TGCGCCAGCAGTTTTCGCTCAGGACAACGCTACAATGAGCAGTTCTTC
CDR3: CASSFRSGQRYNEQFF